These 26 T cell receptor beta chains share one sample of origin, sequenced in a study of beta chain features in type 1 diabetes. Expressed TCRB transcripts got sequenced, as all isolated RNA was reverse transcribed. Method: immunoSEQ multiplex PCR; TCRdb's copy keeps in-frame clones and lacks some. The profile shows 400,000 to 600,000 clones, about 32% of them singletons. Sample: naive CD4+ T cells from blood. The source is a man younger than 35 in good health.

This clone was counted between two and nine times. Other DNA sequences in this specimen translate into the identical CDR3. CDR3 sequence: CSASRGREQYF. CDR3 DNA sequence: TGCAGTGCTTCCAGGGGGCGCGAGCAGTACTTC. The chain couples TRBV20-1 to TRBJ2-7, with 8 bases lining up with TRBD1. CDR3 size: 11 residues. Germline loops: CDR1 DFQATT, CDR2 SNEGSKA (reference sequence). Losses at the gene ends were 5 bases for V and 6 bases for J; bases not matched to a gene: 3.

This sequence joins TRBV10-3 and TRBJ2-5, with D unresolved. The CDR3 extends over 12 amino acids. The germline gives CDR1 ENHRY, CDR2 SYGVKD. Trimming cost V 4 bases and J 5 bases, with 8 bases left between them. The CDR3 protein is CAISGNWETQYF. CDR3 DNA sequence: TGTGCCATCAGTGGGAACTGGGAGACCCAGTACTTC.

J is TRBJ2-7 and V is TRBV6-5; 11 bases match TRBD2. The V gene's germline CDR1 is MNHEY and CDR2 SVGAGI. CDR3 length: 13 amino acids. Unmatched junction bases numbered 5, after V lost 6 bases and J lost 7 bases. The CDR3 region has the DNA TGTGCCAGCAGAACTAGCGGGAGTCAAGAGCAGTACTTC. This translates into CASRTSGSQEQYF.

The chain combines TRBV7-2 with TRBJ2-1; D perhaps matches TRBD2 (6 bases). The CDR3 is 15 amino acids. The germline CDR1 and CDR2 sequences are SGHTA and FQGNSA. The germline V and J ends were trimmed by 5 bases and 2 bases, with 13 bases remaining between them. The CDR3: CASSPGDFPYNEQFF. The CDR3, as DNA: TGTGCCAGCAGCCCTGGGGACTTCCCCTACAATGAGCAGTTCTTC.

The chain couples TRBV9 to TRBJ2-1; TRBD1 is a possible D gene (5 bases). V was shortened by 0 bases and J by 5 bases, with 12 bases between the two germline ends. Germline V gene sequence: CDR1 SGDLS, CDR2 YYNGEE. The CDR3 is made up of 15 amino acids. CDR3 amino acids: CASSVAPKGNNEQFF. The CDR3 nucleotides read TGTGCCAGCAGCGTAGCCCCGAAGGGGAACAATGAGCAGTTCTTC.

This clone was counted between two and nine times. The chain is built from TRBV9 and TRBJ2-2; TRBD2 matches 12 bases. The germline CDR1 and CDR2 sequences are SGDLS and YYNGEE. This CDR3 region has 18 residues. Germline trimming cut 2 bases from V and 3 bases from J; bases unmatched to any gene: 8. The CDR3 bases are TGTGCCAGCAGCGTTACTCTAGCGGGAGGGCCTGACACCGGGGAGCTGTTTTTT. Translation: CASSVTLAGGPDTGELFF.

The chain couples TRBV6-4 to TRBJ2-1; 7 nucleotides agree with TRBD1. Germline V gene lookup returns CDR1 MRHNA and CDR2 SNTAGT. Germline trimming cut 5 bases from V and 13 bases from J; bases unmatched to any gene: 5. This CDR3 comprises 11 residues. As DNA, the CDR3 is TGTGCCAGCAGTACGGGACAGCTCCAGTTCTTC. It yields the protein CASSTGQLQFF.

There are a few counts of this clone. The rearrangement joins TRBV30 to TRBJ2-6; D not resolved. Germline V lookup: CDR1 GTSNPN, CDR2 SVGIG (reference sequence). This CDR3 contains 15 residues. The V end was cut by 1 base, the J end by 0 bases, with 7 bases between. Here the CDR3 DNA reads TGTGCCTGGAGTGGGCACAGCTCTGGGGCCAACGTCCTGACTTTC. Translated, it gives CAWSGHSSGANVLTF.

CDR3 sequence: CASSYSKWPQETQYF. For the CDR3, the DNA is TGTGCCAGCAGTTACTCGAAGTGGCCACAAGAGACCCAGTACTTC. This chain links TRBV6-5 with TRBJ2-5; D gene uncertain. V was pared by 0 bases and J by 2 bases, with 10 bases between. The CDR3 has 15 amino acids. The germline gives CDR1 MNHEY, CDR2 SVGAGI.

This chain links TRBV30 with TRBJ1-2, with D maybe TRBD1 (5 bases). The CDR3 sequence is 14 residues long. Germline CDR1 is GTSNPN and CDR2 is SVGIG (reference sequence). The germline V and J ends were trimmed by 7 bases and 4 bases, with 19 bases remaining between them. The CDR3 sequence is CASGDLEEGYGYTF. In nucleotides, the CDR3 is TGTGCCTCCGGGGACCTTGAGGAGGGCTATGGCTACACCTTC.

The V call is TRBV5-1, the J call TRBJ2-5; 8 bases match TRBD1. Unmatched junction bases numbered 5, after V lost 2 bases and J lost 5 bases. Germline V gene sequence: CDR1 SGHRS, CDR2 YFSETQ. The CDR3 spans 14 residues. This CDR3 is CASSFGQGGETQYF. Written as DNA, the CDR3 is TGCGCCAGCAGCTTTGGACAGGGCGGGGAGACCCAGTACTTC.

The chain recombines TRBV6-5 with TRBJ2-4; no clear D gene. The germline V gene has CDR1 MNHEY and CDR2 SVGAGI. CDR3 length: 11 residues. Deletions cut 5 bases from V and 9 bases from J, with 8 bases between. The CDR3 DNA reads TGTGCCAGCAGTCGATCTGGCATTCAGTACTTC. This gives the protein CASSRSGIQYF.

The chain carries TRBV27 and TRBJ1-1; unclear D gene. The CDR3 extends over 14 amino acids. Between the trimmed V and J ends, which lost 6 bases and 4 bases, there was a span of 15 bases. Germline CDR1 MNHEY, CDR2 SMNVEV (reference sequence). The CDR3 here is CASSPFRAATEAFF. The CDR3 bases are TGTGCCAGCAGCCCTTTTCGGGCAGCCACTGAAGCTTTCTTT.

This clone was seen only a few times. Other DNA sequences from this sample encode an identical CDR3 as well. This sequence joins TRBV12-5 and TRBJ2-5, with no clear D. CDR3 size: 11 residues. Germline values: CDR1 LGHNT, CDR2 FRNRAP. Trimming pared 3 bases from V and 4 bases from J, leaving 3 bases between. CDR3: CASGLRETQYF. The CDR3 nucleotides are TGTGCTAGTGGTTTAAGAGAGACCCAGTACTTC.

This clone came up a few times. The DNA of the CDR3 is TGTGCCTGGAGTAGGACCTTGAACACTGAAGCTTTCTTT. Amino acids: CAWSRTLNTEAFF. The V gene is TRBV30, the J gene TRBJ1-1, with D hard to call. This CDR3 spans 13 amino acids. The ends were cut back, 2 bases at V and 0 bases at J, with 7 bases in the middle. Looked up from germline, CDR1 is GTSNPN and CDR2 is SVGIG (reference sequence).

This clone was observed a few times. Other DNA sequences in this specimen translate into the identical CDR3. This rearrangement joins TRBV27 to TRBJ2-5; TRBD2 might be the D (5 bases). The CDR3 covers 13 residues. Trimming removed 2 bases at V and 2 bases at J, with 6 bases between. Per the germline V gene, CDR1 is MNHEY and CDR2 is SMNVEV (reference sequence). The CDR3 here is CASSLRRQETQYF. Written as DNA, the CDR3 is TGTGCCAGCAGTTTAAGGAGGCAAGAGACCCAGTACTTC.

This clone was seen a few times. This CDR3 is CASSFRRREEKLFF. CDR3 sequence (DNA): TGTGCCAGCAGCTTCCGGCGGCGCGAGGAAAAACTGTTTTTT. The chain is built from TRBV7-2 and TRBJ1-4; no clear D gene. In germline, CDR1 is SGHTA, CDR2 FQGNSA. This CDR3 has 14 amino acids. The V gene lost 3 bases and the J gene lost 8 bases, with 13 bases spanning the gap.

The chain combines TRBV10-3 with TRBJ2-3; either TRBD1 or TRBD2 may fit D (6 bases each). The CDR3 spans 14 residues. The V gene's germline CDR1 is ENHRY and CDR2 SYGVKD. The V end lost 3 bases, the J end lost 1 base, and 8 bases lay between the germline ends. The CDR3 DNA reads TGTGCCATCAGTGAAGGGGGGCGCACAGATACGCAGTATTTT. It translates to CAISEGGRTDTQYF.

This clone was seen just once. The chain combines TRBV6-6 with TRBJ2-5, with 7 bases matching TRBD1. The CDR3 runs to 13 residues. After removal of 5 bases from V and 4 bases from J, the junction contained 4 bases not matched to a gene. Germline CDR1 is MNHNY and CDR2 is SVGAGI (reference sequence). Written as DNA, the CDR3 is TGTGCCAGCAGTACAGGGGTCGGAGAGACCCAGTACTTC. Translation gives CASSTGVGETQYF.

This clone was seen a handful of times. The gene calls are TRBV29-1 and TRBJ2-5, with TRBD2 as a possible D gene (6 bases). V lost 3 bases and J lost 1, with 9 bases in between. The CDR3 is made up of 13 amino acids. Germline V gives CDR1 SQVTM, CDR2 ANQGSEA. CDR3 sequence (DNA): TGCAGCGTTGAGGCGGGGTCCCAAGAGACCCAGTACTTC. It translates to CSVEAGSQETQYF.

Points on this clone: Within the sample, other DNA sequences also encode this same CDR3. The rearrangement joins TRBV4-3 to TRBJ2-1; TRBD2 agrees at 7 bases. V trimming: 1 base; J trimming: 0 bases; junction bases outside the gene matches: 3. Germline CDR1 and CDR2: LGHNA and YSLEER. This CDR3 has 16 amino acids. CDR3 coding DNA: TGCGCCAGCAGCCAAGTGGGAGGGAGCTCCTACAATGAGCAGTTCTTC. Protein product: CASSQVGGSSYNEQFF.

This clone was counted only a few times. CDR3 loop: CASSDDRGMTGELFF. The CDR3 bases are TGTGCCAGCAGTGACGACAGGGGGATGACCGGGGAGCTGTTTTTT. The chain joins TRBV25-1 to TRBJ2-2; 9 nucleotides agree with TRBD1. Germline V lookup: CDR1 MGHDK, CDR2 SYGVNS. J was trimmed by 5 bases and V by 3 bases; bases with no gene match: 4. This CDR3 is 15 amino acids long. The full variable domain, with the rest looked up from reference TRBV25-1 and TRBJ2-2, is EADIYQTPRYLVIGTGKKITLECSQTMGHDKMYWYQQDPGMELHLIHYSYGVNSTEKGDLSSESTVSRIRTEHFPLTLESARPSHTSQYLCASSDDRGMTGELFFGEGSRLTVL.

V is TRBV10-3 and J is TRBJ2-7; D uncertain. There are 11 residues in the CDR3. The V end lost 6 bases, the J end lost 1 base, and 4 bases lay between the germline ends. The V gene's germline CDR1 is ENHRY and CDR2 SYGVKD. The DNA of the CDR3 is TGTGCCATCAGGGGTTCCTACGAGCAGTACTTC. Residues: CAIRGSYEQYF.

This clone was counted only a few times. The chain joins TRBV2 to TRBJ2-3; the D is unclear. CDR1 and CDR2 from the germline V gene are SNHLY and FYNNEI. V was clipped by 2 bases and J by 0 bases, with 9 bases between them. CDR3 size: 15 residues. CDR3 coding DNA: TGTGCCAGCAGTGAAACTCGCTATAGCACAGATACGCAGTATTTT. Amino acids: CASSETRYSTDTQYF.

V and J are TRBV7-2 and TRBJ1-2; no clear D gene. V was trimmed by 3 bases and J by 0 bases, leaving 8 bases between them. The length of the CDR3 is 14 residues. Germline CDR1 reads SGHTA; CDR2 reads FQGNSA. CDR3: CASSFDRTNYGYTF. In DNA form, the CDR3 reads TGTGCCAGCAGCTTCGACCGCACTAACTATGGCTACACCTTC.

The chain joins TRBV25-1 to TRBJ1-1; D gene ambiguous. CDR1 is MGHDK and CDR2 is SYGVNS in the germline V gene. The CDR3 is 15 amino acids. Deletions cut 1 base from V and 4 bases from J, with 13 bases between. The CDR3 DNA sequence: TGTGCCAGCAGTGAATTCGTAAGGGATGGCACTGAAGCTTTCTTT. This gives the protein CASSEFVRDGTEAFF.